Listed below are T cell receptor beta chains from one sample, sequenced in a study of T-cell reconstitution after alpha-beta-depleted transplantation in children. MiXCR was run by TCRdb on the PCR reads, yielding one entry per CDR3 protein. The repertoire has a few hundred thousand distinct CDR3 sequences, 10% to 15% of them found once; the top ten carry 2.2%. The material sequenced was PBMCs, mostly from graft donor cells, taken 360 days after TCRalphabeta/CD19-depleted stem cell transplant. These receptors were collected from a male patient aged 5 to 17 who had a stem cell transplant for acute myeloid leukemia, so the T cells may come from the graft donor. Both conserved end residues are part of each CDR3. D genes are given only for firm matches. Clone size, where shown, is once, few, many, or a class for clones that have expanded.

J,D,V,size,DNA,CDR3
TRBJ2-7,TRBD2,TRBV7-9,NA,TGTGCCAGCAGCCACCGCTTGAGCGGGACCTCCTACGAGCAGTACTTC,CASSHRLSGTSYEQYF
TRBJ2-5,TRBD2,TRBV6-2/TRBV6-3,few,TGTGCCAGCAGTTACTACGGCCCCGCTACTAGCGGGAGAGGAGAGACCCAGTACTTC,CASSYYGPATSGRGETQYF
TRBJ2-2,TRBD1,TRBV6-1,NA,TGTGCCAGCAGCCGTTCAGGACAGGGAGGAACCGGGGAGCTGTTTTTT,CASSRSGQGGTGELFF
TRBJ2-1,TRBD2,TRBV12-3/TRBV12-4,NA,TGTGCCAGCAGTTTGAAGAGGATGGGAGGGCCGGGAAATGAGCAGTTCTTC,CASSLKRMGGPGNEQFF
TRBJ2-7,NA,TRBV20-1,few,TGCAGTGCTAGCCTTCCGGGAACTTACGAGCAGTACTTC,CSASLPGTYEQYF
TRBJ2-3,NA,TRBV27,many,TGTGCCAGCAGTTATGGGGCTAGCGCCAGGTTCGGGGCAGATACGCAGTATTTT,CASSYGASARFGADTQYF
TRBJ2-2,TRBD2,TRBV7-3,NA,TGTGCCAGCAGCTTTAGCGGGTGGAACACCGGGGAGCTGTTTTTT,CASSFSGWNTGELFF
TRBJ2-3,TRBD1,TRBV28,NA,TGTGCCAGCAGGGGACAGGGGGCAACAGATACGCAGTATTTT,CASRGQGATDTQYF
TRBJ2-1,NA,TRBV18,many,TGTGCCAGCTCACCGATTCTATTCAATGAGCAGTTCTTC,CASSPILFNEQFF
TRBJ2-7,NA,TRBV21-1,NA,TGTGCCAGCAGCAATCGTGTGGACAGGCTGACCTCCTACGAGCAGTACTTC,CASSNRVDRLTSYEQYF
TRBJ2-5,NA,TRBV2,many,TGTGCCAGGGGGGTGTACCAAGAGACCCAGTACTTC,CARGVYQETQYF
TRBJ2-3,TRBD2,TRBV4-3,many,TGCGCCAGCAGCCAAGGCCCTAGCGGGAGAGCTGATACGCAGTATTTT,CASSQGPSGRADTQYF